Following are 6 T cell receptor beta chains from one sample sequenced in a study of OX40 agonist ivuxolimab in advanced cancers. Clones were sequenced by immunoSEQ multiplex PCR, and TCRdb holds only the in-frame ones, with some missing. The sample has tens of thousands of clones; roughly nine tenths are singletons. The starting material was CD4+ or CD8+ T cells sorted from blood, obtained in a trial of the OX40 agonist ivuxolimab. The receptors originated from an adult with an advanced solid tumor such as melanoma, head and neck, liver or kidney cancer.

This clone appeared once. The chain links TRBV5-6 to TRBJ1-1; TRBD1 might be the D (5 bases). The V and J ends lost 2 bases and 0 bases respectively, with 14 bases between them. The CDR3 covers 16 residues. Germline assignment: CDR1 SGHDT and CDR2 YYEEEE. CDR3 sequence (DNA): TGTGCCAGCAGCTTACGACAGCTCAGTCTGAACACTGAAGCTTTCTTT. Translation: CASSLRQLSLNTEAFF.

This clone showed up just once. The rearrangement joins TRBV7-9 to TRBJ2-1, with D tentatively TRBD1 (5 bases). The CDR3 spans 16 residues. Deletions cut 4 bases from V and 6 bases from J, with 19 bases between. The germline V gene encodes CDR1 SEHNR and CDR2 FQNEAQ (reference sequence). The CDR3 nucleotides are TGTGCCAGCAGCTCTCAGGGTCTCGTTATCATCAATGAGCAGTTCTTC. This translates into CASSSQGLVIINEQFF.

The chain is built from TRBV27 and TRBJ2-3; D ambiguous. The CDR3 sequence is 14 residues long. The V end lost 5 bases, the J end lost 6 bases, and 15 bases lay between the germline ends. Germline CDR1 reads MNHEY; CDR2 reads SMNVEV (reference sequence). The CDR3 DNA sequence: TGTGCCAGCAGTGATTCCCTCGGAAGGGATACGCAGTATTTT. Translation: CASSDSLGRDTQYF.

This rearrangement joins TRBV11-2 to TRBJ2-1; 8 nucleotides line up with TRBD1. Germline loops: CDR1 SGHAT, CDR2 FQNNGV. The CDR3 sequence is 18 residues long. V lost 5 bases, J lost 0 bases, and 12 bases stayed unmatched. DNA for the CDR3: TGTGCCAGCAGCGGACTAAAAGGGACAGGCTTCTCCTACAATGAGCAGTTCTTC. Its protein is CASSGLKGTGFSYNEQFF.

V gene TRBV18 combines with J gene TRBJ1-2, with D possibly being TRBD1 (5 bases). The CDR3 consists of 14 residues. Germline lookup yields CDR1 KGHSH and CDR2 LQKENI. Trimming stripped 4 bases from V and 4 bases from J, with 13 bases between. In DNA form, the CDR3 reads TGTGCCAGCTCACTACAGGAGACTCGCTATGGCTACACCTTC. This codes for CASSLQETRYGYTF.

The rearrangement joins TRBV5-1 to TRBJ2-2; D may be TRBD2 (5 bases). This CDR3 is 15 amino acids long. Germline V gene sequence: CDR1 SGHRS, CDR2 YFSETQ. Trimming removed 5 bases from V and 7 bases from J, with 18 bases in between. CDR3 region: CASSSGSGVHGELFF. DNA for the CDR3: TGCGCCAGCAGTTCGGGAAGTGGGGTCCACGGGGAGCTGTTTTTT.